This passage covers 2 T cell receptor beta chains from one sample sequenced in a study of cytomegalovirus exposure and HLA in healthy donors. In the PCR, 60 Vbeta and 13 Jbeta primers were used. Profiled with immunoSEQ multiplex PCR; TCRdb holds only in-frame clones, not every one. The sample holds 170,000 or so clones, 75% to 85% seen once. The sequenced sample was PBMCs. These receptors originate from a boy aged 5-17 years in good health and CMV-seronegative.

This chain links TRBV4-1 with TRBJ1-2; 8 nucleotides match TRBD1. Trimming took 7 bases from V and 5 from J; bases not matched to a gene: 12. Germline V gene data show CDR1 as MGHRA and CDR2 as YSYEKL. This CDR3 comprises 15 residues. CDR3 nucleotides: TGCGCCAGCAATATACCAGGGGGCCTTCGGTATGGCTACACCTTC. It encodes CASNIPGGLRYGYTF.

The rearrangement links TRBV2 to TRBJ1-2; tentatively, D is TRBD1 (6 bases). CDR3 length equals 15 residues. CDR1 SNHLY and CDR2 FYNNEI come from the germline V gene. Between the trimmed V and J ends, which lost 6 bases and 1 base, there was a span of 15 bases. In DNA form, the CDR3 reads TGTGCCAGCAGGGCGCGGACAGAACTTAACTATGGCTACACCTTC. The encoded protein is CASRARTELNYGYTF.